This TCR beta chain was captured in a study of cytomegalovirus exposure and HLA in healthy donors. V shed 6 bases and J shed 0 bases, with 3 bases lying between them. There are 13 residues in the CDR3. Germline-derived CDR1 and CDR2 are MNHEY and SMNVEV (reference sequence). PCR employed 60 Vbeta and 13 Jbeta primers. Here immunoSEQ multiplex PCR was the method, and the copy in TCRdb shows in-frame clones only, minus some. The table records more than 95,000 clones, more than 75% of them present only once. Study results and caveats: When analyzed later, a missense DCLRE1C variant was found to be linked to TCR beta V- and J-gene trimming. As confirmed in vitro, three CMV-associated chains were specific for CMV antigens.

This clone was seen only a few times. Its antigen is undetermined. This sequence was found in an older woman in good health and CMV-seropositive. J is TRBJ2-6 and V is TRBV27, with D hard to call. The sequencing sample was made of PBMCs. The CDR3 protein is CASRLSGANVLTF. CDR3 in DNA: TGTGCCAGCAGACTCTCTGGGGCCAACGTCCTGACTTTC.